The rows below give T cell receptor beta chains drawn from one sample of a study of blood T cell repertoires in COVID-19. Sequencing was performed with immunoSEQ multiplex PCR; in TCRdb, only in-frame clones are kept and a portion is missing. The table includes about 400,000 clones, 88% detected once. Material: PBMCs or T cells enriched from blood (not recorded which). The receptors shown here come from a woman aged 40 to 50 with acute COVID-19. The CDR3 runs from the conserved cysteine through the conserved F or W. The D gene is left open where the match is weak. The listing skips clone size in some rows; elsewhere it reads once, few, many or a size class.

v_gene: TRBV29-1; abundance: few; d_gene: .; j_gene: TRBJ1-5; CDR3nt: TGCAGCGTTGGGACAGCTAGCAATCAGCCCCAGCATTTT; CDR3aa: CSVGTASNQPQHF
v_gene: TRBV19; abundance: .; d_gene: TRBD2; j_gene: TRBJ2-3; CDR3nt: TGTGCCAGTAGTATAGTGGTTCGGTCAACTAGCGGGGGGGATACGCAGTATTTT; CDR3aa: CASSIVVRSTSGGDTQYF
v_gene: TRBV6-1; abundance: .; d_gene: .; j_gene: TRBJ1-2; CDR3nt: TGTGCCAGCAGTGATGGGACACTTTATGGCTACACCTTC; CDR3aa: CASSDGTLYGYTF
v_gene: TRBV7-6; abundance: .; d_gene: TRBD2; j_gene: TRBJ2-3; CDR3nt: TGTGCCAGCAGCTCGGGACTAGCGGGGACGTCAGATACGCAGTATTTT; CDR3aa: CASSSGLAGTSDTQYF
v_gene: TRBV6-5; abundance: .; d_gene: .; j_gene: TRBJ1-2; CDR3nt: TGTGCCAGCAGCCTCGGACAAAGCTATGGCTACACCTTC; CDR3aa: CASSLGQSYGYTF
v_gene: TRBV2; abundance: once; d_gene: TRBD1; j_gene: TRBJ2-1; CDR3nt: TGTGCCAGCAGCGGGACAGGGGGCTGGCTAACCTACAATGAGCAGTTCTTC; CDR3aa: CASSGTGGWLTYNEQFF
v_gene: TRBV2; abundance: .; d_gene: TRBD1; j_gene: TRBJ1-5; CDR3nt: TGTGCCAGCAGTGAAGCGGCAGGGGGGCAGCCCCAGCATTTT; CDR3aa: CASSEAAGGQPQHF
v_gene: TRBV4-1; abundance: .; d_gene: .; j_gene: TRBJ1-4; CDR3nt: TGCGCCAGCAGCCAGTTGGGAGGTTGGTTTAGTGAAAAACTGTTTTTT; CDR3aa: CASSQLGGWFSEKLFF
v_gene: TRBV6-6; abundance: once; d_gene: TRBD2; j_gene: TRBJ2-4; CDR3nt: TGTGCCAGCCTAGCGGGGGGGTCTAACATTCAGTACTTC; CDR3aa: CASLAGGSNIQYF
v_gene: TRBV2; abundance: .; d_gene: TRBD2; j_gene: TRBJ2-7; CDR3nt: TGTGCCAGCACCCTCCGTACTAGCGGGGGGCACTCCTACGAGCAGTACTTC; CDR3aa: CASTLRTSGGHSYEQYF
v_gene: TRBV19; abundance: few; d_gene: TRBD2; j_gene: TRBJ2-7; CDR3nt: TGTGCCAGTAGTACCCTACTAGCGATGGGCGAGCAGTACTTC; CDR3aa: CASSTLLAMGEQYF
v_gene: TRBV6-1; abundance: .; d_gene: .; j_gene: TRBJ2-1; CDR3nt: TGTGCCAGCAGTGAACTTAGGAGCTCCTACAATGAGCAGTTCTTC; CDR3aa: CASSELRSSYNEQFF
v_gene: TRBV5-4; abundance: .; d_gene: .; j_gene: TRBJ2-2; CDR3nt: TGTGCCAGCAGCTTGCCAGGGGATAACGGGGAGCTGTTTTTT; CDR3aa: CASSLPGDNGELFF
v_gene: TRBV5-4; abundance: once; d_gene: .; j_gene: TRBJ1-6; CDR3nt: TGTGCCAGCAGCTTGGACGAGAGCTCCTATAATTCACCCCTCCACTTT; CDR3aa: CASSLDESSYNSPLHF
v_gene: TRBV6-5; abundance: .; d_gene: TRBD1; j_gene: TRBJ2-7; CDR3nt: TGTGCCAGCAGTTACACGACAGGGAAAGCCTACGAGCAGTACTTC; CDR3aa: CASSYTTGKAYEQYF
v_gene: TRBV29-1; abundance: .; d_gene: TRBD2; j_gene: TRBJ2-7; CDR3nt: TGCAGCGTTTCTAGCGGGGTCTTCTACGAGCAGTACTTC; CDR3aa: CSVSSGVFYEQYF
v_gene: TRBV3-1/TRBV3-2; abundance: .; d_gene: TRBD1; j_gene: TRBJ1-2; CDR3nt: TGTGCCAGCAGCCAAGAAAAAGTCACAGGGGTAGAAGGCTACACCTTC; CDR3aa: CASSQEKVTGVEGYTF
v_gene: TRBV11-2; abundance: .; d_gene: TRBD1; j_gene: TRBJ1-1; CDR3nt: TGTGCCAGCAGACGACCGGGACAGGGTGGTGAAGCTTTCTTT; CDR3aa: CASRRPGQGGEAFF
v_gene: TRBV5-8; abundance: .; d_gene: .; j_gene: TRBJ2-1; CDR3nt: TGTGCCAGCAGCTTGGCAGGAAGTTCTTTCTTCGATGAGCAGTTCTTC; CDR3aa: CASSLAGSSFFDEQFF
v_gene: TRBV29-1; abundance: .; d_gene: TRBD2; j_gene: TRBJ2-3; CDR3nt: TGCAGCGCTGCCGAGAGCGGGGGGACCTTGGATACGCAGTATTTT; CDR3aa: CSAAESGGTLDTQYF
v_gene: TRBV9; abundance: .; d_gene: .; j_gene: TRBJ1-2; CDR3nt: TGTGCCAGCAGCGTAGGACAGCATTCGGGCTACACCTTC; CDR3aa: CASSVGQHSGYTF
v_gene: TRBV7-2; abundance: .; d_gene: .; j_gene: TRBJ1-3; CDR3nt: TGTGCCAGCACCGAGGGAGGCTCTGGAAACACCATATATTTT; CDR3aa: CASTEGGSGNTIYF
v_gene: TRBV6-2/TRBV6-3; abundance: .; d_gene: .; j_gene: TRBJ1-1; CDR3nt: TGTGCCAGCAGTTACTCAGGCAGGGGTTATGAAGCTTTCTTT; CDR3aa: CASSYSGRGYEAFF
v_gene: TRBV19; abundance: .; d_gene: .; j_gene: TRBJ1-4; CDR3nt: TGTGCCAGTAGTATATCAGGGGCGACTAATGAAAAACTGTTTTTT; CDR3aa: CASSISGATNEKLFF
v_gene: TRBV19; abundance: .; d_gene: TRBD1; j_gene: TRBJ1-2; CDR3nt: TGTGCCAGTAGTATTGCCCGCCCGGGACAGGGGGATAACTATGGCTACACCTTC; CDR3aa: CASSIARPGQGDNYGYTF
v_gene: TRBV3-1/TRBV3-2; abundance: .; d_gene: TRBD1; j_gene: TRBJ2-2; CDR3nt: TGTGCCAGCAGCCAAGCGTGGGACAGAGGGGAGCTGTTTTTT; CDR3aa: CASSQAWDRGELFF
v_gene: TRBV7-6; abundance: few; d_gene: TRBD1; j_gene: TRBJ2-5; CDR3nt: TGTGCCAGCAGCTTAGGACAGGGAGAGACCCAGTACTTC; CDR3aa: CASSLGQGETQYF
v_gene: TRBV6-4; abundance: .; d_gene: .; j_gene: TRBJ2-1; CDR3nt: TGTGCCAGCAGTGGGACAGCTCCATGTGGAATGAGCTTCTTC; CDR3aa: CASSGTAPCGMSFF
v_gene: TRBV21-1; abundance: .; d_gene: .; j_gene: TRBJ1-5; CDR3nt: TGTGCCAGCAGCAAACTTCTAGGTGGGCAGCCCCAGCATTTT; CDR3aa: CASSKLLGGQPQHF
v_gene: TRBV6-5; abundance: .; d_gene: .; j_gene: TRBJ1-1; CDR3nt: TGTGCCACCAACTTCAGGGGGAACACTGAAGCTTTCTTT; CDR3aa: CATNFRGNTEAFF
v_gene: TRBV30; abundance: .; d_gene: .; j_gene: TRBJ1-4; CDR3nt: TGTGCCTGCCGGGGGGCGGGTAATGAAAAACTGTTTTTT; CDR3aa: CACRGAGNEKLFF
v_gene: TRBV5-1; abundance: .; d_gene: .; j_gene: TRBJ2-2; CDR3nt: TGCGCCAGCAGCTTGGTTAGCGGTAGCGGGGAGCTGTTTTTT; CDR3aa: CASSLVSGSGELFF
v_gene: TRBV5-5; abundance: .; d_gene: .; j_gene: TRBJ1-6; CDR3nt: TGTGCCAGCAGCTTGGAAGGGGTGGAGAATTCACCCCTCCACTTT; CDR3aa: CASSLEGVENSPLHF
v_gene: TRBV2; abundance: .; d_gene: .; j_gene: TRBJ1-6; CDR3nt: TGTGCCAGCAATGGCGGAGGGAGCCCATCTTCACCCCTCCACTTT; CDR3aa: CASNGGGSPSSPLHF
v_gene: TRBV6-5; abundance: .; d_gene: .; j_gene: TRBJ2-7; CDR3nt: TGTGCCAGCTTTGGCACCTACGAGCAGTACTTC; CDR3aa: CASFGTYEQYF
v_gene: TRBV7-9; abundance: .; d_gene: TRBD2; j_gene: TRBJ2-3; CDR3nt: TGTGCCAGCAGCTTAGGTGCGGGGGTAACAGATACGCAGTATTTT; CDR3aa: CASSLGAGVTDTQYF
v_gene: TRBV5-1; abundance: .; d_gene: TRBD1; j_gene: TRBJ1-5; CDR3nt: TGCGCCAGCAGCCCAAGACTTTACGACAGGGAATGGCAGCCCCAGCATTTT; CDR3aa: CASSPRLYDREWQPQHF
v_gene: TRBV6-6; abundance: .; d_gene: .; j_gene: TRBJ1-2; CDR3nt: TGTGCCAGCAGTTACCTTCCCTATGGCTACACCTTC; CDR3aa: CASSYLPYGYTF
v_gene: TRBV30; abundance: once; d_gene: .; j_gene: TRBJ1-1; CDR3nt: TGTGCCTGGAGTGTACTGTTGGAGAGCGAAGCTTTCTTT; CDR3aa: CAWSVLLESEAFF
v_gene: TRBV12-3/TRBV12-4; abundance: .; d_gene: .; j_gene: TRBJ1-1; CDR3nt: TGTGCCAGCACAGTGGAGTACACTGAAGCTTTCTTT; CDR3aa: CASTVEYTEAFF
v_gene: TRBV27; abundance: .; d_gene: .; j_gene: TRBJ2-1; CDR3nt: TGTGCCAGCAGTCGTTCCCTATTCGGGGGCAATGAGCAGTTCTTC; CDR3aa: CASSRSLFGGNEQFF
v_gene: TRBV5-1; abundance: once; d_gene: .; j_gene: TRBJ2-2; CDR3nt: TGCGCCAGCAGCTTGGGTCAGTTCTCCAACACCGGGGAGCTGTTTTTT; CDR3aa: CASSLGQFSNTGELFF
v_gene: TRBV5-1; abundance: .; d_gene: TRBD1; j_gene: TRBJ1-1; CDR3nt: TGCGCCAGCAGCTTGGGACAGGGTAGTGAAGCTTTCTTT; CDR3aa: CASSLGQGSEAFF
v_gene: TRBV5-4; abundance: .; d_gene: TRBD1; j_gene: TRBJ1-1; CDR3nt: TGTGCCAGCAGCCCCGAAGGGGGCGTCGGCAACACTGAAGCTTTCTTT; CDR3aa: CASSPEGGVGNTEAFF
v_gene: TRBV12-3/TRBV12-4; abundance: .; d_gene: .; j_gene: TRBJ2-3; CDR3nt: TGTGCCAGCAGTTTGTGGGAGACAGATACGCAGTATTTT; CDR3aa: CASSLWETDTQYF
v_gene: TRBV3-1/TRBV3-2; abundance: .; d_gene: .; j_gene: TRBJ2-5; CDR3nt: TGTGCCAGCAGCCAATTCGGGCGGGGACCCAAAGAGACCCAGTACTTC; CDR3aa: CASSQFGRGPKETQYF
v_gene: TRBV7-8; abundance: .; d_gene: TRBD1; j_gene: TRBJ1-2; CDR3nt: TGTGCCAGCAGCGCCCGACAGGGGGAGAGGTATGGCTACACCTTC; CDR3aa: CASSARQGERYGYTF
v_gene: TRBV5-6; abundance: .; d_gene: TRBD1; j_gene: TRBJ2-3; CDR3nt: TGTGCCAGCAGCCCCTGGGACAGAAGCACAGATACGCAGTATTTT; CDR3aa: CASSPWDRSTDTQYF
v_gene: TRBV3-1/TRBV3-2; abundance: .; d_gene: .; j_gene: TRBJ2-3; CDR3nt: TGTGCCAGCAGCTCCCGGGACTTGTACACAGATACGCAGTATTTT; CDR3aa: CASSSRDLYTDTQYF
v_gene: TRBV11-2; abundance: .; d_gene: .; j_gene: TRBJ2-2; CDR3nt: TGTGCCAGCAGCTTACTGACCAGCGGGCTTACCGGGGAGCTGTTTTTT; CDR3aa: CASSLLTSGLTGELFF
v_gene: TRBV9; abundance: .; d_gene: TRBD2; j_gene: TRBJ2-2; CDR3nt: TGTGCCAGCAGCGTAGTCGCTAGCGGGGGGTTAGGGGAGCTGTTTTTT; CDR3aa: CASSVVASGGLGELFF
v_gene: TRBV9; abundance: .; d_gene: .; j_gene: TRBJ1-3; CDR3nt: TGTGCCAGCAGCCGATCTCAGGGGACTGGAAACACCATATATTTT; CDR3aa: CASSRSQGTGNTIYF
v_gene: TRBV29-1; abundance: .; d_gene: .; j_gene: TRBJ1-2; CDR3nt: TGCAGCGCCCTTATCCGGGACACAGTTTCTAACTATGGCTACACCTTC; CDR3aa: CSALIRDTVSNYGYTF
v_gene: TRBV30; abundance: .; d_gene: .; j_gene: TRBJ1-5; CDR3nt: TGTGCCTGGGGGGACACGGCGGTCGGACCCCAGCATTTT; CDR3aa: CAWGDTAVGPQHF
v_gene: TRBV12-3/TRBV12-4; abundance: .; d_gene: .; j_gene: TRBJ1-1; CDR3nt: TGTGCCAGCAGGTTGGGACACGAAGCTTTCTTT; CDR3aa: CASRLGHEAFF
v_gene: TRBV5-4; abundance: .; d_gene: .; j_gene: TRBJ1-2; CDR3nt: TGTGCCAGCAGCTTGGCGGGCTATGGCTACACCTTC; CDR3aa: CASSLAGYGYTF
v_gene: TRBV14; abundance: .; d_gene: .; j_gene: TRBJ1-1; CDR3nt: TGTGCCAGCAGCCAAGACCAGAACACTGAAGCTTTCTTT; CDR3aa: CASSQDQNTEAFF
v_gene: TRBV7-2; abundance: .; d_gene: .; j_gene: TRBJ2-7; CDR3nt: TGTGCCAGCAGCTTAGCCAGGGCTGACGAGCAGTACTTC; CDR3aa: CASSLARADEQYF
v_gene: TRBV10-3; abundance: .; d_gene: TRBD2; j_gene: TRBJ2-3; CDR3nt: TGTGCCATCAGCCAGGACAGCGGGGGTACAGATACGCAGTATTTT; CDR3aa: CAISQDSGGTDTQYF
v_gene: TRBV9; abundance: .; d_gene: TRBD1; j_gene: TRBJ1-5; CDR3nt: TGTGCCAGCAGCCTCGGGGACAGCAAGCCCCAGCATTTT; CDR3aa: CASSLGDSKPQHF